The clone carrying this T cell receptor (beta chain) was seen only a few times. As yet, its antigen is unknown. TCRdb's copy holds only in-frame clones and misses some; the assay was immunoSEQ multiplex PCR. Counted here are 900,000 to 1,200,000 clones, 75% to 80% occurring once; the ten biggest clones make up roughly 0.62%. This specimen belongs to a study of shared clonotypes between healthy human individuals. Notes on the study in general: Compared with clonotypes that all four donors shared, non-shared clonotypes had lower generation probabilities.

Investigators divided CD4+ cells into CD45RA+ naive and CD45RA-negative memory subsets. Sequencing was performed on memory CD4+ T cells from PBMCs. Subset in this sample: CD45RA-negative fraction. This sequence was found in a man between 18 and 29 years old in good health. Some clones in this sample may be carry-over from other donors' samples.

CDR3 protein: CASSLGGRLGAETQYF. The CDR3 nucleotides are TGCGCCAGCAGCTTGGGCGGGAGGCTGGGGGCAGAGACCCAGTACTTC. The gene calls are TRBV5-1 and TRBJ2-5, with TRBD2 matching 8 bases. With 0 bases clipped from V and 4 bases from J, the junction kept 8 bases outside the gene matches. The CDR3 has 16 amino acids. Germline V gene sequence: CDR1 SGHRS, CDR2 YFSETQ.